This section outlines one TCR beta chain sequence together with its context. Its antigen is currently unknown. The record originates from a study of OX40 agonist ivuxolimab in advanced cancers. Study-level points and caveats: Partly responding patients at 0.1-3.0 mg/kg showed some of the smallest clonal expansion. Also present in some nonresponders was a low level of normalized T-cell clonal expansion. By week 6 at 0.1 to 3.0 mg/kg, blood CD4+ and CD8+ T cells had expanded clonally.

No patient had autoimmune disease or received systemic immunosuppression. Trimming cost V 3 bases and J 7 bases, with 10 bases left between them. The CDR3 is made up of 13 amino acids. The V gene's germline CDR1 is SGDLS and CDR2 YYNGEE. The data were produced by immunoSEQ multiplex PCR, yet TCRdb's version contains in-frame clones alone and is incomplete. Here the sample spans about 20,000 clones, approximately 82% being singletons. This sequence originates from an adult with an advanced solid tumor such as melanoma, head and neck, liver or kidney cancer. This specimen consisted of CD4+ or CD8+ T cells sorted from blood, obtained in a trial of the OX40 agonist ivuxolimab. This rearrangement joins TRBV9 to TRBJ1-4, with D maybe TRBD1 (5 bases). This CDR3 is CASSGAGGEKLFF. In nucleotides, the CDR3 is TGTGCCAGCAGCGGAGCCGGGGGTGAAAAACTGTTTTTT.